One T cell receptor (beta chain) is described in this entry. This record belongs to a study of technical replicates of blood from a handful of donors. The protocol was immunoSEQ multiplex PCR, while the TCRdb copy is restricted to in-frame clones and leaves out a portion. The sample lists 80,000 to 95,000 clones, approximately 97% seen once, with approximately 0.3% in the top ten. The source is a human donor in good health. The source material was T cells isolated from PBMCs.

The CDR3 loop is CASSLPNPFRLAGLGYNEQFF. The CDR3 bases are TGTGCCAGCAGTTTACCAAACCCCTTTCGACTAGCGGGCCTAGGCTACAATGAGCAGTTCTTC. This chain connects TRBV27 to TRBJ2-1; 10 positions agree with TRBD2. The CDR3 loop spans 21 amino acids. The germline V gene encodes CDR1 MNHEY and CDR2 SMNVEV (reference sequence). Germline trimming cut 2 bases from V and 3 bases from J; bases unmatched to any gene: 19.